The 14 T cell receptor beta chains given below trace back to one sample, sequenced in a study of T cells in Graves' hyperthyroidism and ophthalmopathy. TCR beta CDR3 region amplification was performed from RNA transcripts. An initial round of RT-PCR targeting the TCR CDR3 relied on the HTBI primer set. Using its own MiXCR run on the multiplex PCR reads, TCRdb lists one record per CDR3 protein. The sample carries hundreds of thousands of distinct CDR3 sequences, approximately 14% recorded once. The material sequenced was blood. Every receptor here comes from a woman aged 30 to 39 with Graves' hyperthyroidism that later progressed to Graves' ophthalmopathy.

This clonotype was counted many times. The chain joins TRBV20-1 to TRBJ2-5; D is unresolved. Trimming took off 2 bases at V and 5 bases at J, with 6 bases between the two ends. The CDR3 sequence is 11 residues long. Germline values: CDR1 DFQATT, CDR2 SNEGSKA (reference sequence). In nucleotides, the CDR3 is TGCAGTGCTAGACTCCAGGAGACCCAGTACTTC. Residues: CSARLQETQYF.

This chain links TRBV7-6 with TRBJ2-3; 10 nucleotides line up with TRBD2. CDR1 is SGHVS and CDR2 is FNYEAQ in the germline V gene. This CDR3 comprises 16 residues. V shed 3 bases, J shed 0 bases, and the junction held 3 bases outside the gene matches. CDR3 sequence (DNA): TGTGCCAGCAGCTTGGAGACTAGCGGGAGCACAGATACGCAGTATTTT. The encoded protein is CASSLETSGSTDTQYF. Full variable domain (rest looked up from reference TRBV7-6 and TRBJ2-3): GAGVSQSPRYKVTKRGQDVALRCDPISGHVSLYWYRQALGQGPEFLTYFNYEAQQDKSGLPNDRFSAERPEGSISTLTIQRTEQRDSAMYRCASSLETSGSTDTQYFGPGTRLTVL.

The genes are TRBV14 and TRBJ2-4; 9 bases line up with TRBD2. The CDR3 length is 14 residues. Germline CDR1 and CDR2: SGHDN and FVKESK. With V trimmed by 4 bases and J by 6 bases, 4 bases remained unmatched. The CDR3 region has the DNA TGTGCCAGCAGCCCTGGGACTAGCCTAAACATTCAGTACTTC. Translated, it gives CASSPGTSLNIQYF.

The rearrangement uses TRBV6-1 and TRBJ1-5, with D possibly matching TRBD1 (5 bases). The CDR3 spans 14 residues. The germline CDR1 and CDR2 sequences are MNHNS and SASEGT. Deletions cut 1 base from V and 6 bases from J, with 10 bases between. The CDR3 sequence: CASSEGGVVQPQHF. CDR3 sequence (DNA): TGTGCCAGCAGTGAAGGGGGGGTGGTTCAGCCCCAGCATTTT.

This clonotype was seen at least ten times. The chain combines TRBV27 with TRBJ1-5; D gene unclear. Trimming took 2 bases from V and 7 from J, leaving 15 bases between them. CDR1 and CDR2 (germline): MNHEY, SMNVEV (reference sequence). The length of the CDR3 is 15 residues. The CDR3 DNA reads TGTGCCAGCAGTTTAAACGGTCCCGTACACCAGCCCCAGCATTTT. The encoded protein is CASSLNGPVHQPQHF.

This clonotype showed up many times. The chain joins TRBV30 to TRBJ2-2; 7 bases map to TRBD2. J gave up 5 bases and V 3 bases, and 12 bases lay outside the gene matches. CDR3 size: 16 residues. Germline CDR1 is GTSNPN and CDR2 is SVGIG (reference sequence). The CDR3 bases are TGTGCCTGGAGGACCCCTGGGGGGAGGGTGACCGGGGAGCTGTTTTTT. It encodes CAWRTPGGRVTGELFF. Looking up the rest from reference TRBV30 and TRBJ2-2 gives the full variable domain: SQTIHQWPATLVQPVGSPLSLECTVEGTSNPNLYWYRQAAGRGLQLLFYSVGIGQISSEVPQNLSASRPQDRQFILSSKKLLLSDSGFYLCAWRTPGGRVTGELFFGEGSRLTVL.

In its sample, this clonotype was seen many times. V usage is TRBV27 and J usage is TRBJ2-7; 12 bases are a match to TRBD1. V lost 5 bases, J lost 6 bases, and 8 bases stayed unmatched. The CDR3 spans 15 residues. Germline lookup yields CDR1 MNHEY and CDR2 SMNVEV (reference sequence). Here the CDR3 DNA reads TGTGCCAGCAGTCCTGGGGACAGGGGGCGCATCGAGCAGTACTTC. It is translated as CASSPGDRGRIEQYF.

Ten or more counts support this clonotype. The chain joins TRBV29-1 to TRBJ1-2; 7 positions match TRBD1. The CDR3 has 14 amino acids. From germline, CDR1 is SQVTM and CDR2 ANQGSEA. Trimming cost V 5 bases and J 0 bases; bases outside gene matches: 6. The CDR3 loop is CSVLPGQTNYGYTF. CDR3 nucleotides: TGCAGCGTTTTGCCGGGACAGACTAACTATGGCTACACCTTC.

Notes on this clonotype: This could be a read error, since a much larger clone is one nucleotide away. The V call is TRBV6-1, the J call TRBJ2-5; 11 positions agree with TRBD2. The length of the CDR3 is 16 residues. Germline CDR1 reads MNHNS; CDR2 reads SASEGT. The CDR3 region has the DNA TGTGCCACTGTATCGGCTAGCGGGAGGATCCAAAAGACCCAGTACTTC. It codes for CATVSASGRIQKTQYF.

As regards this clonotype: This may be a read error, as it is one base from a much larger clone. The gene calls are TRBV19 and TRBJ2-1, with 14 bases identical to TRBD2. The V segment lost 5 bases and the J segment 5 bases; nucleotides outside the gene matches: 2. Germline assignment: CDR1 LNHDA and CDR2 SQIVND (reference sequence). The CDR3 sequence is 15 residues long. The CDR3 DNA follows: TGTGCCAGTAGTGGGGGACTAGCGGGAGACAATGAGCAGTTCTTC. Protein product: CASSGGLAGDNEQFF.

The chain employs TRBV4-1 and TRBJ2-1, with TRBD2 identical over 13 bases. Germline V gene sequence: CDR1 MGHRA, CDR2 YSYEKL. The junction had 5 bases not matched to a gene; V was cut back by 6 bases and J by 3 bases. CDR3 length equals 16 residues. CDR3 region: CASRPGLAGSYNEQFF. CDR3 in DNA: TGCGCCAGCAGACCGGGACTAGCGGGGAGCTACAATGAGCAGTTCTTC.

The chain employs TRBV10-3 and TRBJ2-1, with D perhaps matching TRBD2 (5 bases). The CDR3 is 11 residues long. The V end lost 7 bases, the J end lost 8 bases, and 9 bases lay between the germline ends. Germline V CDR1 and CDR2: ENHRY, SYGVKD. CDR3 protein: CAIKDGDEQFF. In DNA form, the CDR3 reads TGTGCCATCAAGGACGGGGATGAGCAGTTCTTC.

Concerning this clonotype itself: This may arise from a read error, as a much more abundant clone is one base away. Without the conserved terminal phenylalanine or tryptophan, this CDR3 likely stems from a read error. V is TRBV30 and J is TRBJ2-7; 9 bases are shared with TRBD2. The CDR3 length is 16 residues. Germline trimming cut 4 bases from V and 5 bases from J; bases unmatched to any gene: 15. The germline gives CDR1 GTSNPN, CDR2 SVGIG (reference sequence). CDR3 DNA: TGTGCCTGGAATCCATACGGGACTAGCAGATCCCACGAGCAGTACCTC. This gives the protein CAWNPYGTSRSHEQYL.

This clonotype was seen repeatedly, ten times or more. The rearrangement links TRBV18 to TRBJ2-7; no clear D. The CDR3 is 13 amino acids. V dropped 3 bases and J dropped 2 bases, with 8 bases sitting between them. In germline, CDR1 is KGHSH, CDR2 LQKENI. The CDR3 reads CASSPGATYEQYF. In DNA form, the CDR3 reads TGTGCCAGCTCACCGGGCGCAACCTACGAGCAGTACTTC.